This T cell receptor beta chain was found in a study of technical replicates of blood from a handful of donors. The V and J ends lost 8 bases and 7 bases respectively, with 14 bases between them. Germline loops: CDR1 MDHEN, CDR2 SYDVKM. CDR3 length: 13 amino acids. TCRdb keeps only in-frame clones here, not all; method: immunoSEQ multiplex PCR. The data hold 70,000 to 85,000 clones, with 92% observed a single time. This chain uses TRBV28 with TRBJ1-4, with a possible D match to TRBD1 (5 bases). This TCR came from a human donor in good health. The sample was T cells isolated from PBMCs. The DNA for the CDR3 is TGTGCCAGCCGCCTTGGGGGGAGTGAAAAACTGTTTTTT. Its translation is CASRLGGSEKLFF. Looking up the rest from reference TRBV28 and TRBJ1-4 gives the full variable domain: DVKVTQSSRYLVKRTGEKVFLECVQDMDHENMFWYRQDPGLGLRLIYFSYDVKMKEKGDIPEGYSVSREKKERFSLILESASTNQTSMYLCASRLGGSEKLFFGSGTQLSVL.